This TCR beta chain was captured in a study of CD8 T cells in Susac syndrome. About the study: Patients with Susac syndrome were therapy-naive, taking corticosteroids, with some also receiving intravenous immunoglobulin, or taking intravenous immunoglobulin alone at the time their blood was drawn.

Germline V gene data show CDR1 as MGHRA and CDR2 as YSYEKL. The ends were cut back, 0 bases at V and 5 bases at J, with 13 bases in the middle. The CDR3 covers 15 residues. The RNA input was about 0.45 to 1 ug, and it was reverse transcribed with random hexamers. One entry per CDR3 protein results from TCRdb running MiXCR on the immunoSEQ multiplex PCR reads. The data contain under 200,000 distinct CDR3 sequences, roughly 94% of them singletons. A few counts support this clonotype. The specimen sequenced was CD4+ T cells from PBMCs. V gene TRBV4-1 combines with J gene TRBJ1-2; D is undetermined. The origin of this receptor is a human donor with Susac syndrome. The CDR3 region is CASSQDPPARYGYTF. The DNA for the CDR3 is TGCGCCAGCAGCCAAGATCCCCCGGCGAGGTATGGCTACACCTTC.